The clone carrying this T cell receptor beta chain was picked up a small number of times. These data are taken from a study of shared clonotypes between healthy human individuals. Clones were read by immunoSEQ multiplex PCR, and TCRdb kept only the in-frame ones, dropping some. The table includes about 560,000 clones, 70% to 80% detected once. CDR1 is SQVTM and CDR2 is ANQGSEA in the germline V gene. The ends were cut back, 8 bases at V and 7 bases at J, with 11 bases in the middle. This CDR3 is built from 10 residues. The origin of this receptor is a middle-aged woman in good health. Some clones in this sample may be carry-over from other donors' samples. The rearrangement uses TRBV29-1 and TRBJ1-1; D is unresolved. The specimen was PBMCs. For the CDR3, the DNA is TGCAGCTTCATGGGAAGTGAAGCTTTCTTT. This codes for CSFMGSEAFF.